This TCR beta chain came from a study of control samples from healthy donors and cancer patients. There are 20 residues in the CDR3. In germline, CDR1 is SGHDN, CDR2 FVKESK. Trimming cost V 1 base and J 6 bases; bases outside gene matches: 17. Assay: immunoSEQ multiplex PCR; the TCRdb copy retains only in-frame clones and omits some. The table has roughly 41,000 clones, around 94% seen once. This chain connects TRBV14 to TRBJ2-2, with 10 positions matching TRBD2. The receptor was derived from a man aged 55 to 70 in good health. Sequenced: blood. The DNA of the CDR3 is TGTGCCAGCAGCCAAGGAATTTTGCTCAGCGGGAGGGCCCGGCCCGGGGAGCTGTTTTTT. Protein product: CASSQGILLSGRARPGELFF.